The 2 T cell receptor beta chains in this list originate from one sample, sequenced in a study of metastatic and nonmetastatic thyroid tumors. No patient received treatment before thyroid surgery. TCRdb re-called the PCR reads with MiXCR. The sample includes about 59,000 clones, around 16% of them seen just once. The source material was blood. All receptors come from a male donor with papillary thyroid cancer or a benign thyroid nodule (not recorded which). Some clones in this sample may be carry-over from other donors' samples.

This clone appeared many times. The rearrangement uses TRBV28 and TRBJ1-2; weak D call: TRBD1 (6 bases). Trimming shortened V by 6 bases and J by 4 bases, and 18 bases separated the two germline ends. This CDR3 is built from 15 residues. CDR1 MDHEN and CDR2 SYDVKM come from the germline V gene. CDR3 region: CASSSPRGGGYGYTF. In DNA form, the CDR3 reads TGTGCCAGCAGCTCCCCCCGGGGAGGGGGCTATGGCTACACCTTC.

This clone was observed many times. The chain has TRBV27 and TRBJ2-7; no clear D gene. Per the germline V gene, CDR1 is MNHEY and CDR2 is SMNVEV (reference sequence). The CDR3 has 12 amino acids. Between the trimmed V and J ends, which lost 8 bases and 3 bases, there was a span of 11 bases. CDR3 region: CASPPPLYEQYV. The DNA of the CDR3 is TGTGCCAGCCCGCCCCCCCTCTACGAGCAGTACGTC.